Listed here is a single T cell receptor beta chain. The data are from a study of immune evolution from preneoplasia to lung adenocarcinoma. Sequenced by immunoSEQ multiplex PCR; TCRdb stores in-frame clones only, minus some. In the table there are over 6,000 clones, about 83% of which are singletons. H&E slides confirmed each diagnosis, reviewed by two pathologists independently. V shed 5 bases and J 2 bases; nucleotides not matched to a gene: 3. The V gene's germline CDR1 is MNHNS and CDR2 SASEGT. The CDR3 extends over 14 amino acids. The specimen sequenced was FFPE minimally invasive lung adenocarcinoma tissue. The origin of this receptor is a person aged 65-85 years with lung adenocarcinoma. This chain joins TRBV6-1 and TRBJ1-3, with 7 bases lining up with TRBD1. This CDR3 reads CASSPQGAGNTIYF. The CDR3, as DNA: TGTGCCAGCAGTCCCCAGGGGGCTGGAAACACCATATATTTT.